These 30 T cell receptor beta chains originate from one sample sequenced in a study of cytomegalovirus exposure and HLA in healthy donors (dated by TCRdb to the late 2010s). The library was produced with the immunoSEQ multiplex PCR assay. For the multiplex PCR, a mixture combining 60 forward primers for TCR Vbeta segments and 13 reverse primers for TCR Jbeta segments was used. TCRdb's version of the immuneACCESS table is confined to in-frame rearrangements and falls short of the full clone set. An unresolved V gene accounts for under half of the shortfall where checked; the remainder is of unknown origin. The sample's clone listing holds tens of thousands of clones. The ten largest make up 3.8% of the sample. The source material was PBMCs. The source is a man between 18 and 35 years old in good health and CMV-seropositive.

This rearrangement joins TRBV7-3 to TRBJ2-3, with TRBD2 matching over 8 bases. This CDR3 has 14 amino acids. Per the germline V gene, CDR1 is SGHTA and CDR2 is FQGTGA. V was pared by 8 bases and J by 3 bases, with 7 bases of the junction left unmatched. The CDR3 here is CASSLGRATDTQYF. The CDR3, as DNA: TGTGCCAGCTCCCTCGGGAGGGCGACAGATACGCAGTATTTT.

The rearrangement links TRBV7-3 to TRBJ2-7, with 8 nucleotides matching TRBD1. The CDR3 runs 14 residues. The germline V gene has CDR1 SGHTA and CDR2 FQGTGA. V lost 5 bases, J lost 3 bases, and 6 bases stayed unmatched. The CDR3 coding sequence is TGTGCCAGCAGCCTATCCGGACAGGGCTACGAGCAGTACTTC. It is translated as CASSLSGQGYEQYF.

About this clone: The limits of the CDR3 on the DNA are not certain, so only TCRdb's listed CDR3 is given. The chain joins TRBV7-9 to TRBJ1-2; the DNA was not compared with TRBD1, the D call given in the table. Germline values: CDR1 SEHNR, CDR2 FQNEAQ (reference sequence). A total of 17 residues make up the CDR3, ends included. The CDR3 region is CASSLVGTGTISYGHTF.

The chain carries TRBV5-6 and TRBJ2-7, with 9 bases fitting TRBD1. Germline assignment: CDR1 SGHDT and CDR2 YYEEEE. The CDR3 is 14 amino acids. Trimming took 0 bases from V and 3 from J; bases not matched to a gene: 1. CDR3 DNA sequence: TGTGCCAGCAGCTTGGGGACAGGGGTCTACGAGCAGTACTTC. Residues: CASSLGTGVYEQYF. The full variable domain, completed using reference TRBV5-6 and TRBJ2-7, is DAGVTQSPTHLIKTRGQQVTLRCSPKSGHDTVSWYQQALGQGPQFIFQYYEEEERQRGNFPDRFSGHQFPNYSSELNVNALLLGDSALYLCASSLGTGVYEQYFGPGTRLTVT.

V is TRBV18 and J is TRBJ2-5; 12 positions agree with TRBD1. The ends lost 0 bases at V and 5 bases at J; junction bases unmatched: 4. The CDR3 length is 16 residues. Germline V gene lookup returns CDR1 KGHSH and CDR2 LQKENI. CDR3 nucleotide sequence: TGTGCCAGCTCACCACCGGGGACAGGGGGCCGGGAGACCCAGTACTTC. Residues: CASSPPGTGGRETQYF.

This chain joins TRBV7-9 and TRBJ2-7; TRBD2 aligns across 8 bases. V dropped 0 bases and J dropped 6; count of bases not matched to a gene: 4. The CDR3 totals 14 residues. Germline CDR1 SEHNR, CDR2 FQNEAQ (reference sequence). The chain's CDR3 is CASSLATSDPEQYF. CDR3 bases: TGTGCCAGCAGCTTAGCGACTAGCGACCCCGAGCAGTACTTC.

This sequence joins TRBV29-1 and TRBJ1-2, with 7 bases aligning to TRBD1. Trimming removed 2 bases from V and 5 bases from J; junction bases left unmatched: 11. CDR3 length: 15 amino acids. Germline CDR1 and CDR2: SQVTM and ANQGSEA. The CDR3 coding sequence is TGCAGCGTTGAAAGTCCACAGGGGACTTATTATGGCTACACCTTC. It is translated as CSVESPQGTYYGYTF.

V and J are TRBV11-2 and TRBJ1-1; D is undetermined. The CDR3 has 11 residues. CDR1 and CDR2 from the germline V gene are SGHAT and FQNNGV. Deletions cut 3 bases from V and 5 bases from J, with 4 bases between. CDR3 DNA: TGTGCCAGCAGCTTTAAAACTGAAGCTTTCTTT. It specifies CASSFKTEAFF.

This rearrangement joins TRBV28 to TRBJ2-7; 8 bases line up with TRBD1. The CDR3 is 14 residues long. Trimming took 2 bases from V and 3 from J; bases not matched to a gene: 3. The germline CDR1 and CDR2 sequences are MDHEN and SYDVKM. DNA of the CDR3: TGTGCCAGCAGTTTACGGGACAGGTTCTACGAGCAGTACTTC. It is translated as CASSLRDRFYEQYF.

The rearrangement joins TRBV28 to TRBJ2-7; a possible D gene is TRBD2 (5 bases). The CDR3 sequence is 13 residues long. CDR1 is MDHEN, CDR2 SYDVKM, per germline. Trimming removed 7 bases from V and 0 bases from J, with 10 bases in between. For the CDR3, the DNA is TGTGCCAGCAACCCTGGACTCTCCTACGAGCAGTACTTC. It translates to CASNPGLSYEQYF. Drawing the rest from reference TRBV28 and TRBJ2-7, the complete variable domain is DVKVTQSSRYLVKRTGEKVFLECVQDMDHENMFWYRQDPGLGLRLIYFSYDVKMKEKGDIPEGYSVSREKKERFSLILESASTNQTSMYLCASNPGLSYEQYFGPGTRLTVT.

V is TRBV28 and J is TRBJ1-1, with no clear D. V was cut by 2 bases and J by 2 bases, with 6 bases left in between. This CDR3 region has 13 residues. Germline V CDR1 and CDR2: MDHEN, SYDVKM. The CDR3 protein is CASSLVFNTEAFF. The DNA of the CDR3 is TGTGCCAGCAGTTTAGTCTTCAACACTGAAGCTTTCTTT.

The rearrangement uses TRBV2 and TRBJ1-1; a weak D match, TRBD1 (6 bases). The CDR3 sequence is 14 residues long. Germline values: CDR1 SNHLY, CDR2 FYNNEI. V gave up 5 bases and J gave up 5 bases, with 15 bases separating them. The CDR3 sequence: CASSIQGPETEAFF. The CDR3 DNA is TGTGCCAGCAGTATACAGGGCCCTGAGACTGAAGCTTTCTTT.

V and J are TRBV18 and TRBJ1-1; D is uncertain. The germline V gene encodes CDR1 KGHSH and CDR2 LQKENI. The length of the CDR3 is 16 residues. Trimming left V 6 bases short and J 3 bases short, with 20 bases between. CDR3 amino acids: CASSPTKDLPDTEAFF. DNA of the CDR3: TGTGCCAGCTCGCCAACAAAAGACTTACCGGACACTGAAGCTTTCTTT.

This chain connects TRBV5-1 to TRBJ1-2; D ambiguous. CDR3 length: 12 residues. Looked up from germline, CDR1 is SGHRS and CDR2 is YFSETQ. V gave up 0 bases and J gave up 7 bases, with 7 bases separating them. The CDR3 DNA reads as TGCGCCAGCAGCTTGGACTTCTCTGGCTACACCTTC. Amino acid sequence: CASSLDFSGYTF.

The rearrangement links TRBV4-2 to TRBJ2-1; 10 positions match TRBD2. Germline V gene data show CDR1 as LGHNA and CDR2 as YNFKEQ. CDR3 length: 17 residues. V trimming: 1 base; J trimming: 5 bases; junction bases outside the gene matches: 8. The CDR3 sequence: CASSQVTSGRVNNEQFF. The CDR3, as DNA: TGTGCCAGCAGCCAAGTTACGAGCGGGAGGGTAAACAATGAGCAGTTCTTC.

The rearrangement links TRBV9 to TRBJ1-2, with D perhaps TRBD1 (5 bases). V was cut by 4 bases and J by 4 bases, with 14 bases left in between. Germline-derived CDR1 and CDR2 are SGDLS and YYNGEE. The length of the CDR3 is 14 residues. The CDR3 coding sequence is TGTGCCAGCAGCCCCCATGCAGGGTCCTATGGCTACACCTTC. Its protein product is CASSPHAGSYGYTF.

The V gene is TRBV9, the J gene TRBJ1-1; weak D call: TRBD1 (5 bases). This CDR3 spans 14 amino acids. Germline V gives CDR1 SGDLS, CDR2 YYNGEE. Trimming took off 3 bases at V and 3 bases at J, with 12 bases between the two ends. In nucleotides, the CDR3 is TGTGCCAGCAGCGCCCTTCAGGGATACACTGAAGCTTTCTTT. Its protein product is CASSALQGYTEAFF.

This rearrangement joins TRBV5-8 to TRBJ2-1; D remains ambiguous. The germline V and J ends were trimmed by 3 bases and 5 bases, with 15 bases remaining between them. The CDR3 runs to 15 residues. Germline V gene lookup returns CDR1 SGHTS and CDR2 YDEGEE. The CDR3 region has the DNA TGTGCCAGCAGCTCCTCAATAGGAGCGAACAATGAGCAGTTCTTC. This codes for CASSSSIGANNEQFF.

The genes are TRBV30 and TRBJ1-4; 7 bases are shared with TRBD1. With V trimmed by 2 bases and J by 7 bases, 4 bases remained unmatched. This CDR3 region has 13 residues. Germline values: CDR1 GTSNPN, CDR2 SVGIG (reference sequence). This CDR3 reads CAWSPGGGEKLFF. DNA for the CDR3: TGTGCCTGGAGTCCAGGGGGTGGTGAAAAACTGTTTTTT. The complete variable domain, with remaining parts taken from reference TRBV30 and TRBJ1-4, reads SQTIHQWPATLVQPVGSPLSLECTVEGTSNPNLYWYRQAAGRGLQLLFYSVGIGQISSEVPQNLSASRPQDRQFILSSKKLLLSDSGFYLCAWSPGGGEKLFFGSGTQLSVL.

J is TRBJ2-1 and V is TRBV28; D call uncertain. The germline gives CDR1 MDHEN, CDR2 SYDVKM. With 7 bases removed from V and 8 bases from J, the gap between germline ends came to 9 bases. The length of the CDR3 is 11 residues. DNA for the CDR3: TGTGCCAGCATGAGAGAGCATGAGCAGTTCTTC. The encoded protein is CASMREHEQFF.

The CDR3 bases are TGCGCCAGCAGCTTTCAGGGATACACAGATACGCAGTATTTT. Residues: CASSFQGYTDTQYF. The V gene is TRBV5-1, the J gene TRBJ2-3; TRBD1 might be the D (5 bases). CDR1 SGHRS and CDR2 YFSETQ come from the germline V gene. The V end lost 2 bases, the J end lost 2 bases, and 9 bases lay between the germline ends. This CDR3 is 14 amino acids long.

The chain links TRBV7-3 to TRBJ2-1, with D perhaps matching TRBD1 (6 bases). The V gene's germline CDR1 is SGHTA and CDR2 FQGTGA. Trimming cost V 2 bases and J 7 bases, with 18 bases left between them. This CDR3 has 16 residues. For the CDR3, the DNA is TGTGCCAGCAGCTTACAAGGCGCAGGGGCGGCGAATGAGCAGTTCTTC. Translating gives CASSLQGAGAANEQFF.

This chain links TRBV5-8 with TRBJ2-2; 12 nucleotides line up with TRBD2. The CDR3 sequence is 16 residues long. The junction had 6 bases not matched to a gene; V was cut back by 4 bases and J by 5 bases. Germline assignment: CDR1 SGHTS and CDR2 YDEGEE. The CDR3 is CASSTRLAGDTGELFF. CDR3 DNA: TGTGCCAGCAGCACCCGACTAGCGGGAGATACCGGGGAGCTGTTTTTT.

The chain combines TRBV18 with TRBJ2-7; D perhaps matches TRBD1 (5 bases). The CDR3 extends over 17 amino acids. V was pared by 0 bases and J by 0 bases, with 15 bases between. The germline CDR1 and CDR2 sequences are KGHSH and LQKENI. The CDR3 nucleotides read TGTGCCAGCTCACCACCGTTCCCAGGGTATAACTCCTACGAGCAGTACTTC. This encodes CASSPPFPGYNSYEQYF. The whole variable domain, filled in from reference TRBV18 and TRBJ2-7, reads NAGVMQNPRHLVRRRGQEARLRCSPMKGHSHVYWYRQLPEEGLKFMVYLQKENIIDESGMPKERFSAEFPKEGPSILRIQQVVRGDSAAYFCASSPPFPGYNSYEQYFGPGTRLTVT.

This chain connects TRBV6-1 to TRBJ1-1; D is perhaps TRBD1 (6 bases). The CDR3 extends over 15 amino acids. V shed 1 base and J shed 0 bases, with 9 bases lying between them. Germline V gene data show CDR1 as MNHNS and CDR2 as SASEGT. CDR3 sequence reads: CASSEEGQMNTEAFF. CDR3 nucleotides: TGTGCCAGCAGTGAAGAAGGACAGATGAACACTGAAGCTTTCTTT.

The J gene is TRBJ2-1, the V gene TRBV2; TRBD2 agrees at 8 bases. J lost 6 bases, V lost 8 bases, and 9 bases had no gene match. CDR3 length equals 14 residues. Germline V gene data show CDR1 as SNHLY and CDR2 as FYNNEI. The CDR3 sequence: CASGGTRSGNEQFF. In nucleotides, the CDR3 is TGTGCCAGCGGGGGGACTAGATCCGGCAATGAGCAGTTCTTC.

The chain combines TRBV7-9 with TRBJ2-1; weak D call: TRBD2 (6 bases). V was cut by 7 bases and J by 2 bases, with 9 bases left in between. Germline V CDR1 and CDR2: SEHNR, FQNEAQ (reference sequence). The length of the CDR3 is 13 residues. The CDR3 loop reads CASMAGTYNEQFF. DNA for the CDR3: TGTGCCAGCATGGCGGGGACCTACAATGAGCAGTTCTTC.

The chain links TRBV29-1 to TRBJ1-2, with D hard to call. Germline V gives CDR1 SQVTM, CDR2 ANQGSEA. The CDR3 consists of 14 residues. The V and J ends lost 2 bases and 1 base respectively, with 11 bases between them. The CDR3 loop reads CSVEFQEVNYGYTF. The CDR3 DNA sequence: TGCAGCGTTGAATTCCAGGAAGTTAACTATGGCTACACCTTC.

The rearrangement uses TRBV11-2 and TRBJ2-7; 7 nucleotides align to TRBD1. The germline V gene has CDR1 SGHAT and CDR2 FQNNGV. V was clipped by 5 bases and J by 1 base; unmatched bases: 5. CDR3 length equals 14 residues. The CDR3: CASSTPRGSYEQYF. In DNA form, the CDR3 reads TGTGCCAGCAGCACACCCAGGGGGTCCTACGAGCAGTACTTC.

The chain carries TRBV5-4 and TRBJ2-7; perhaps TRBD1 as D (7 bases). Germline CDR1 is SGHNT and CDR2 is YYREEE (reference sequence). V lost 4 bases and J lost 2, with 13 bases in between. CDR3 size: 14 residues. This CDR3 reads CASSPGDRAYEQYF. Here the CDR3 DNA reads TGTGCCAGCAGCCCGGGGGACAGAGCCTACGAGCAGTACTTC. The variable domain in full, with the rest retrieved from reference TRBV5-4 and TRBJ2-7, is ETGVTQSPTHLIKTRGQQVTLRCSSQSGHNTVSWYQQALGQGPQFIFQYYREEENGRGNFPPRFSGLQFPNYSSELNVNALELDDSALYLCASSPGDRAYEQYFGPGTRLTVT.